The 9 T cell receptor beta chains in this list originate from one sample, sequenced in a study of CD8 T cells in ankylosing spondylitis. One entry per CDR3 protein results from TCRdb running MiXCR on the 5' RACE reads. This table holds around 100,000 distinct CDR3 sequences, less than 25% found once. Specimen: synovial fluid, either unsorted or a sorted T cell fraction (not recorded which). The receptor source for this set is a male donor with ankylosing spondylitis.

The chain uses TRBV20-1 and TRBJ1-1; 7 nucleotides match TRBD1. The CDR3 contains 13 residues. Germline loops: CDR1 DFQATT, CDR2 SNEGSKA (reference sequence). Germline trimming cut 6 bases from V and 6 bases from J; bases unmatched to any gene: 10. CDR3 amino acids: CSAETGKSAEAFF. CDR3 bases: TGCAGTGCCGAGACAGGGAAGAGTGCTGAAGCTTTCTTT.

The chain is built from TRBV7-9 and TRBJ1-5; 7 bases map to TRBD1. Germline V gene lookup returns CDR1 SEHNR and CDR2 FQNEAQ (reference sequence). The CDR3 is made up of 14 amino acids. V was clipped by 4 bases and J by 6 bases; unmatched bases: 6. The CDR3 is CASSSDRVGQPQHF. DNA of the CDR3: TGTGCCAGCAGCTCCGACAGGGTAGGTCAGCCCCAGCATTTT.

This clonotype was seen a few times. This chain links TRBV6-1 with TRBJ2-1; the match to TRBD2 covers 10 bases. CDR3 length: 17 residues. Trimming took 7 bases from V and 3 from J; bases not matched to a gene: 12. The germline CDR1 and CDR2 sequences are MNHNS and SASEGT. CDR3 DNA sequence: TGTGCCAGCAAGGAGCGGGAGGGTCCTGGCAGCTACAATGAGCAGTTCTTC. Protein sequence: CASKEREGPGSYNEQFF.

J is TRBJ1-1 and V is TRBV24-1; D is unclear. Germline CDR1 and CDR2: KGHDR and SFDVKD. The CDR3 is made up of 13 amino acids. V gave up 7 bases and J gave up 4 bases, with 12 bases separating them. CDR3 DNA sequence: TGTGCCACCAGAGACCCTCTGGGCACTGAAGCTTTCTTT. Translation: CATRDPLGTEAFF.

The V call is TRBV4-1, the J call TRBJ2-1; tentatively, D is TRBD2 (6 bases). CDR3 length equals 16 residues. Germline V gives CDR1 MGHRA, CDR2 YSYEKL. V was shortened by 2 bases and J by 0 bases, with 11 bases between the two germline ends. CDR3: CASSQRRESSYNEQFF. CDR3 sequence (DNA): TGCGCCAGCAGCCAACGTCGGGAGAGCTCCTACAATGAGCAGTTCTTC.

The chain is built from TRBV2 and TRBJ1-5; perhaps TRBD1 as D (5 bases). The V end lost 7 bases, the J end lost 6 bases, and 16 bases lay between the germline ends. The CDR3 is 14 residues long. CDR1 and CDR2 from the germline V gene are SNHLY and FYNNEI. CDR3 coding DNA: TGTGCCAGCAACTCGAGGGGAGTAACTCAGCCCCAGCATTTT. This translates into CASNSRGVTQPQHF.

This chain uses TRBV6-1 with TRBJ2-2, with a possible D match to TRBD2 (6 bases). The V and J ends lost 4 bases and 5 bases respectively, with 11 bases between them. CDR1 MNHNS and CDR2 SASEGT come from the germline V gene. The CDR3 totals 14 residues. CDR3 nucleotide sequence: TGTGCCAGCAGTGCGGGGGTCGGGACCGGGGAGCTGTTTTTT. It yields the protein CASSAGVGTGELFF.

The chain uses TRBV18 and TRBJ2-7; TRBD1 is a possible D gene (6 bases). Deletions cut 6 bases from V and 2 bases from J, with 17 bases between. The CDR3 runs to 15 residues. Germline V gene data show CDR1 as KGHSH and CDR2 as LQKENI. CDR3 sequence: CASSYQGQRTYEQYF. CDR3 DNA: TGTGCCAGCTCGTACCAGGGGCAGCGGACCTACGAGCAGTACTTC.

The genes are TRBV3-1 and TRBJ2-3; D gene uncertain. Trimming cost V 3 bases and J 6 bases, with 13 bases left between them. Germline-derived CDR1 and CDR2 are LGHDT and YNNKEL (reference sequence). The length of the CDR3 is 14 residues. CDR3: CASSHLSREDTQYF. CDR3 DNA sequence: TGTGCCAGCAGCCACCTCTCCCGAGAGGATACGCAGTATTTT.